This is a list of T cell receptor beta chains from one sample in a study of blood T cells in healthy people across ages. Each CDR3 protein is one row after TCRdb ran MiXCR on the 5' RACE reads. In the table there are roughly 1.4 million distinct CDR3 sequences, approximately 59% of which are singletons. Sequencing was performed on blood. Source of these receptors: a man in his late teens or twenties in good health. The conserved cysteine and the conserved F or W are not part of the CDR3 here. Each record gives: V gene, CDR3 protein.

V: TRBV7-9
CDR3: ASSLEGLKNGYT

V: TRBV4-1
CDR3: ASSQPGLAGGSHEQY

V: TRBV29-1
CDR3: SVDMRGYNEQF

V: TRBV5-1
CDR3: ASSLGPSVARYQY

V: TRBV29-1
CDR3: SGGDGTYEQY

V: TRBV20-1
CDR3: SARPRWNTEAF

V: TRBV16
CDR3: ASSQTPQGMETQY

V: TRBV28
CDR3: ASSPPVITYNEQF

V: TRBV15
CDR3: ATSQRGSSYEQY

V: TRBV4-1
CDR3: ASSQEGQGLYGYT

V: TRBV4-1
CDR3: ASSQERKALAPTDTQY

V: TRBV20-1
CDR3: SARDGGSGRVLAYEQY

V: TRBV7-9
CDR3: ASARGQGGTGELF

V: TRBV21-1
CDR3: ASSTVTSGGACEQY

V: TRBV6-6
CDR3: ASSYSVQRGNTGELF

V: TRBV5-1
CDR3: ASSFNGQAGQPQH

V: TRBV6-5
CDR3: ASKAGQHTYEQY

V: TRBV18
CDR3: ASSPSLAGNNEQF

V: TRBV12-3/TRBV12-4
CDR3: ASSLTTEGGYT

V: TRBV10-3
CDR3: AISELRQENYGYT

V: TRBV27
CDR3: ASRWAGTGSSYEQY

V: TRBV6-5
CDR3: ASSTRDRVAYEQY

V: TRBV4-2
CDR3: ASSHVLAGPPGELF

V: TRBV24-1
CDR3: ATSDPTAGVSEQY

V: TRBV4-1
CDR3: ASSQEVQGGSYEQY

V: TRBV7-2
CDR3: ASSLVGRTGGLFSNQPQH

V: TRBV24-1
CDR3: ATSDRTANYGYT

V: TRBV12-3/TRBV12-4
CDR3: ASRGLLYGYT

V: TRBV7-2
CDR3: ASSFSLGLALGNEQF

V: TRBV4-2
CDR3: ASSQDSVAAGRF

V: TRBV21-1
CDR3: ASSKAYGGNRTGELF

V: TRBV27
CDR3: ASSLGTGAGYT

V: TRBV12-3/TRBV12-4
CDR3: ASSPVVGINVLT

V: TRBV27
CDR3: ASSSKGGDSPTHNEQF

V: TRBV5-1
CDR3: ASSPTSGGAIYEQF

V: TRBV20-1
CDR3: SARDHFGLGGKETQY

V: TRBV20-1
CDR3: SARDLPGAQSTDTQY

V: TRBV21-1
CDR3: ASSNSGVGTFGANVLT

V: TRBV28
CDR3: ASSFSPNYGYT

V: TRBV4-1
CDR3: ASSAPPGQGSGYT

V: TRBV12-3/TRBV12-4
CDR3: ASSRGTLQPQH

V: TRBV12-3/TRBV12-4
CDR3: ASSLGGQGMEKLF

V: TRBV4-2
CDR3: ASSQVISGINEQF

V: TRBV6-5
CDR3: ASSYSAIPTNEKLF

V: TRBV10-3
CDR3: AISPAAGVGTDTQY